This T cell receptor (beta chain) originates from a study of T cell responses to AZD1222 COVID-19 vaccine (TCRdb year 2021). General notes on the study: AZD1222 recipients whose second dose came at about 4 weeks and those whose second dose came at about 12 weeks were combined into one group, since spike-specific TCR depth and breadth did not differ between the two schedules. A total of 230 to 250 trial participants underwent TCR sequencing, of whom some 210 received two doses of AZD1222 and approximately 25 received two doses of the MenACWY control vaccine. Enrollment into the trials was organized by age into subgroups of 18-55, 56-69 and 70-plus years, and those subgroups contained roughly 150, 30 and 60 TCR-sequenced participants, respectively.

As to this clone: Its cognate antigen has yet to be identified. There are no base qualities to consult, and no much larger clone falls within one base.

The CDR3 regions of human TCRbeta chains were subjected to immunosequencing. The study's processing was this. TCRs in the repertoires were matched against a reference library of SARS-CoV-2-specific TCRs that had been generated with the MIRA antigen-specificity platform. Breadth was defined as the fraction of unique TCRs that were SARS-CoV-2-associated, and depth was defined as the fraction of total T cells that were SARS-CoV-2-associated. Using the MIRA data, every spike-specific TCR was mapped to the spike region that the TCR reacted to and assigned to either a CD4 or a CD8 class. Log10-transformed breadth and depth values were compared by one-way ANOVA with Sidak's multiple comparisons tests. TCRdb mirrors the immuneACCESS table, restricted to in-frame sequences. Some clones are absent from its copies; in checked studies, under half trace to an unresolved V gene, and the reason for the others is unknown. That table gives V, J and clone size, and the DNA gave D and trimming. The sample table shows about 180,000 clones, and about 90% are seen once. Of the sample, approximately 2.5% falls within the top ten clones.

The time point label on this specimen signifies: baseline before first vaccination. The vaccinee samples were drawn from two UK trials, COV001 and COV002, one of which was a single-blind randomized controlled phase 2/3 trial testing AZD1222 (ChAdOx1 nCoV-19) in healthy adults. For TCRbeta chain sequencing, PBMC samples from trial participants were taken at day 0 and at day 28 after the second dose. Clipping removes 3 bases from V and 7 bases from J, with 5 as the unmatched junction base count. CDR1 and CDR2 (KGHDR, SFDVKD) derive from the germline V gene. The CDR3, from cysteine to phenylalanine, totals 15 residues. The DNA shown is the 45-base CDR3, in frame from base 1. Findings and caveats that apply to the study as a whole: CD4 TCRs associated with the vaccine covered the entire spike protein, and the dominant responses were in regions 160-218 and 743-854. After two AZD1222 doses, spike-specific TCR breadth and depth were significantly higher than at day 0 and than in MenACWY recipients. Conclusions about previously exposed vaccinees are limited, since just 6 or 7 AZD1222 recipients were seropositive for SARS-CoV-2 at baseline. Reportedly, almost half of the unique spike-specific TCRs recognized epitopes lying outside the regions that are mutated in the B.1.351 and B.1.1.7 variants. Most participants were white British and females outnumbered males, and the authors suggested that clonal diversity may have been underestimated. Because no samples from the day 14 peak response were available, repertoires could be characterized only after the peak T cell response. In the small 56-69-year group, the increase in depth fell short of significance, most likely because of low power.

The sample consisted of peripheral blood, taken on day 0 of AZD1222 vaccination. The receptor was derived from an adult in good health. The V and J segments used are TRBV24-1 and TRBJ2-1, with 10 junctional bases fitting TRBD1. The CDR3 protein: CATSDRDRGRNEQFF. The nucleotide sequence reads TGTGCCACCAGTGATAGAGACAGGGGGCGGAATGAGCAGTTCTTC.